A selection of T cell receptor beta chains follows, all from one sample in a study of T cell responses to AZD1222 COVID-19 vaccine. Only in-frame clones appear in the TCRdb table, and some are missing; sequencing was by immunoSEQ multiplex PCR. The sample lists around 120,000 clones, approximately 88% occurring once. The material sequenced was peripheral blood, taken on day 0 of AZD1222 vaccination. Receptors were obtained from an adult in good health. The CDR3 runs from the conserved cysteine through the conserved F or W. A D gene is named only where the DNA matches it firmly. For some rows the clone size is stated as once, few or many, or as a class when expanded; others skip it.

v_gene: TRBV27; j_gene: TRBJ1-5; len: 14; abundance: .; d_gene: .; CDR3nt: TGTGCCAGCAGTTTATCGGCTCAACTAGGGCCCCAGCATTTT; CDR3aa: CASSLSAQLGPQHF
v_gene: TRBV16; j_gene: TRBJ1-1; len: 14; abundance: .; d_gene: .; CDR3nt: TGTGCCAGCAGCCGATCCGGGACTAACACTGAAGCTTTCTTT; CDR3aa: CASSRSGTNTEAFF
v_gene: TRBV11-1; j_gene: TRBJ1-1; len: 14; abundance: .; d_gene: .; CDR3nt: TGTGCCAGCAGCCTCACAGGGTCTGGCACTGAAGCTTTCTTT; CDR3aa: CASSLTGSGTEAFF
v_gene: TRBV2; j_gene: TRBJ1-6; len: 13; abundance: .; d_gene: .; CDR3nt: TGTGCCAGCAGGCTCCAACGTAATTCACCCCTCCACTTT; CDR3aa: CASRLQRNSPLHF
v_gene: TRBV7-2; j_gene: TRBJ2-2; len: 16; abundance: .; d_gene: TRBD1; CDR3nt: TGTGCCAGCAGCTTAGGGGGACAGGGGGCGGTCGGGGAGCTGTTTTTT; CDR3aa: CASSLGGQGAVGELFF
v_gene: TRBV2; j_gene: TRBJ1-1; len: 15; abundance: .; d_gene: .; CDR3nt: TGTGCCAGCAGTGGGGCGAGGGGTATGAACACTGAAGCTTTCTTT; CDR3aa: CASSGARGMNTEAFF
v_gene: TRBV6-5; j_gene: TRBJ1-5; len: 15; abundance: .; d_gene: TRBD1; CDR3nt: TGTGCCAGCAGTTATACAGGGGGCTTGGATCAGCCCCAGCATTTT; CDR3aa: CASSYTGGLDQPQHF
v_gene: TRBV18; j_gene: TRBJ1-1; len: 12; abundance: .; d_gene: .; CDR3nt: TGTGCCAGCTCACCAGGGGGAGCTGAAGCTTTCTTT; CDR3aa: CASSPGGAEAFF
v_gene: TRBV6-1; j_gene: TRBJ1-2; len: 14; abundance: .; d_gene: .; CDR3nt: TGTGCCAGCAGTGAAGAGGGAGGAGGGTATGGCTACACCTTC; CDR3aa: CASSEEGGGYGYTF
v_gene: TRBV24-1; j_gene: TRBJ2-5; len: 14; abundance: .; d_gene: .; CDR3nt: TGTGCCACCAGCGACACAGGGATAGGAGAGACCCAGTACTTC; CDR3aa: CATSDTGIGETQYF
v_gene: TRBV29-1; j_gene: TRBJ2-2; len: 12; abundance: .; d_gene: .; CDR3nt: TGCAGCGCCAGAATATCCACCGGGGAGCTGTTTTTT; CDR3aa: CSARISTGELFF
v_gene: TRBV5-1; j_gene: TRBJ1-4; len: 13; abundance: .; d_gene: .; CDR3nt: TGCGCCAGCAGCTCGGCGGGTGGGGAAAAACTGTTTTTT; CDR3aa: CASSSAGGEKLFF
v_gene: TRBV10-3; j_gene: TRBJ1-2; len: 12; abundance: .; d_gene: .; CDR3nt: TGTGCCATCAGTGAGCAGGGTACTGGCTACACCTTC; CDR3aa: CAISEQGTGYTF
v_gene: TRBV19; j_gene: TRBJ1-1; len: 14; abundance: .; d_gene: .; CDR3nt: TGTGCCAGTAGTATAAGGCGGAGGGACACTGAAGCTTTCTTT; CDR3aa: CASSIRRRDTEAFF
v_gene: TRBV24-1; j_gene: TRBJ2-3; len: 13; abundance: .; d_gene: .; CDR3nt: TGTGCCACCAGTGATTGGCTAGGAGGCACGCAGTATTTT; CDR3aa: CATSDWLGGTQYF
v_gene: TRBV3-1/TRBV3-2; j_gene: TRBJ2-3; len: 13; abundance: .; d_gene: .; CDR3nt: TGTGCCAGCGAACACTCCCGCACAGATACGCAGTATTTT; CDR3aa: CASEHSRTDTQYF
v_gene: TRBV7-2; j_gene: TRBJ1-6; len: 14; abundance: .; d_gene: .; CDR3nt: TGTGCCAGCAGCTTATATTCGGGGGGTTCACCCCTCCACTTT; CDR3aa: CASSLYSGGSPLHF
v_gene: TRBV2; j_gene: TRBJ2-3; len: 14; abundance: .; d_gene: .; CDR3nt: TGTGCCAGCCGAACGGGGACTAGCACAGATACGCAGTATTTT; CDR3aa: CASRTGTSTDTQYF
v_gene: TRBV5-4; j_gene: TRBJ1-1; len: 14; abundance: .; d_gene: TRBD1; CDR3nt: TGTGCCAGCAGCCTACAGGGGGTCAACACTGAAGCTTTCTTT; CDR3aa: CASSLQGVNTEAFF
v_gene: TRBV5-4; j_gene: TRBJ2-5; len: 13; abundance: .; d_gene: .; CDR3nt: TGTGCCAGCAGCTTTTTGGGCCAAGAGACCCAGTACTTC; CDR3aa: CASSFLGQETQYF
v_gene: TRBV6-5; j_gene: TRBJ2-1; len: 13; abundance: .; d_gene: TRBD2; CDR3nt: TGTGCCAGTACTAACTACGGGGGGGATGAGCAGTTCTTC; CDR3aa: CASTNYGGDEQFF
v_gene: TRBV7-9; j_gene: TRBJ1-6; len: 16; abundance: .; d_gene: TRBD1; CDR3nt: TGTGCCAGCAGGTCTCGACAGGGGGCTGGTTATTCACCCCTCCACTTT; CDR3aa: CASRSRQGAGYSPLHF
v_gene: TRBV4-1; j_gene: TRBJ1-4; len: 18; abundance: .; d_gene: .; CDR3nt: TGCGCCAGCAGCCAAGTCCCCCCCGGACACGGGGGCCGCGAAAAACTGTTTTTT; CDR3aa: CASSQVPPGHGGREKLFF
v_gene: TRBV9; j_gene: TRBJ1-3; len: 15; abundance: .; d_gene: TRBD1; CDR3nt: TGTGCCAGCAGCCCCTGGACAGGTGCTGGAAACACCATATATTTT; CDR3aa: CASSPWTGAGNTIYF
v_gene: TRBV7-3; j_gene: TRBJ1-2; len: 15; abundance: .; d_gene: TRBD1; CDR3nt: TGTGCCAGCAGCCAAGGACAGGTCGCCCGCTATGGCTACACCTTC; CDR3aa: CASSQGQVARYGYTF
v_gene: TRBV9; j_gene: TRBJ2-3; len: 14; abundance: .; d_gene: .; CDR3nt: TGTGCCAGCAGCGTAGGTGGAGTGGGAGATACGCAGTATTTT; CDR3aa: CASSVGGVGDTQYF
v_gene: TRBV10-3; j_gene: TRBJ1-5; len: 14; abundance: .; d_gene: .; CDR3nt: TGTGCCATCAGTGAGTCACGGGACAATCAGCCCCAGCATTTT; CDR3aa: CAISESRDNQPQHF
v_gene: TRBV6-5; j_gene: TRBJ2-3; len: 15; abundance: .; d_gene: TRBD2; CDR3nt: TGTGCCAGCAGTTACGGTCCGACTAGCACGAATACGCAGTATTTT; CDR3aa: CASSYGPTSTNTQYF
v_gene: TRBV28; j_gene: TRBJ1-2; len: 15; abundance: .; d_gene: TRBD1; CDR3nt: TGTGCCAGCAGTTCTACCGGGACAGGGATGAATGGCTACACCTTC; CDR3aa: CASSSTGTGMNGYTF
v_gene: TRBV6-5; j_gene: TRBJ2-1; len: 15; abundance: .; d_gene: .; CDR3nt: TGTGCCAGCAGTCCTCGCAGAGCCCCCTATAATGAGCAGTTCTTC; CDR3aa: CASSPRRAPYNEQFF
v_gene: TRBV28; j_gene: TRBJ1-6; len: 16; abundance: few; d_gene: .; CDR3nt: TGTGCCAGCAGTTTATCGGACAGAGCCATAAATTCACCCCTCCACTTT; CDR3aa: CASSLSDRAINSPLHF
v_gene: TRBV4-2; j_gene: TRBJ2-5; len: 15; abundance: .; d_gene: TRBD2; CDR3nt: TGTGCCAGCAGCCAAAAGCGGGGGACCCAAGAGACCCAGTACTTC; CDR3aa: CASSQKRGTQETQYF
v_gene: TRBV5-8; j_gene: TRBJ2-1; len: 17; abundance: .; d_gene: .; CDR3nt: TGTGCCAGCAGCGGAGGACAGAGAGGACTCTATTCCAATGAGCAGTTCTTC; CDR3aa: CASSGGQRGLYSNEQFF
v_gene: TRBV5-1; j_gene: TRBJ1-2; len: 13; abundance: few; d_gene: TRBD1; CDR3nt: TGCGCCAGCAGCTTAGGGACAGGGGTTGGCTACACCTTC; CDR3aa: CASSLGTGVGYTF
v_gene: TRBV10-3; j_gene: TRBJ1-5; len: 15; abundance: .; d_gene: .; CDR3nt: TGTGCCATCAGTGACTCGGGGGGCGGCAATCAGCCCCAGCATTTT; CDR3aa: CAISDSGGGNQPQHF
v_gene: TRBV7-9; j_gene: TRBJ2-7; len: 15; abundance: few; d_gene: .; CDR3nt: TGTGCCAGCAGCTTACTCGTCACCAGCTCCTACGAGCAGTACTTC; CDR3aa: CASSLLVTSSYEQYF
v_gene: TRBV29-1; j_gene: TRBJ1-1; len: 13; abundance: .; d_gene: TRBD1; CDR3nt: TGCAGCGTGAAGGGAGGGGGCGGATCGGAAGCTTTCTTT; CDR3aa: CSVKGGGGSEAFF
v_gene: TRBV7-8; j_gene: TRBJ1-6; len: 17; abundance: .; d_gene: TRBD1; CDR3nt: TGTGCCAGCAGCTTAGATCTGGGCAGGGGGGTAGGGTCACCCCTCCACTTT; CDR3aa: CASSLDLGRGVGSPLHF
v_gene: TRBV27; j_gene: TRBJ1-5; len: 14; abundance: .; d_gene: .; CDR3nt: TGTGCCAGCAGAACAGGACCTGAGGGACAGCCCCAGCATTTT; CDR3aa: CASRTGPEGQPQHF
v_gene: TRBV27; j_gene: TRBJ2-7; len: 15; abundance: .; d_gene: TRBD1; CDR3nt: TGTGCCAGCAGTTCAGAAGACAGGGGGGTGAGCGAGCAGTACTTC; CDR3aa: CASSSEDRGVSEQYF
v_gene: TRBV19; j_gene: TRBJ1-2; len: 14; abundance: .; d_gene: TRBD1; CDR3nt: TGTGCCAGTAGCGAAACCGGGACAGTCTATGGCTACACCTTC; CDR3aa: CASSETGTVYGYTF
v_gene: TRBV27; j_gene: TRBJ1-4; len: 14; abundance: .; d_gene: .; CDR3nt: TGTGCCAGCAGTTTATCAGGGACCGGTGAAAAACTGTTTTTT; CDR3aa: CASSLSGTGEKLFF
v_gene: TRBV4-3; j_gene: TRBJ2-7; len: 15; abundance: once; d_gene: TRBD1; CDR3nt: TGCGCCAGCAGCCAAGCCTCCGGACAGGCTTACGAGCAGTACTTC; CDR3aa: CASSQASGQAYEQYF
v_gene: TRBV11-2; j_gene: TRBJ2-1; len: 15; abundance: .; d_gene: .; CDR3nt: TGTGCCAGCAGCTTGGAGGGCCGCTCCTACAATGAGCAGTTCTTC; CDR3aa: CASSLEGRSYNEQFF
v_gene: TRBV6-1; j_gene: TRBJ1-2; len: 15; abundance: .; d_gene: .; CDR3nt: TGTGCCAGCAGTGAACAGGGGAGGTACTACTATGGCTACACCTTC; CDR3aa: CASSEQGRYYYGYTF
v_gene: TRBV7-9; j_gene: TRBJ2-7; len: 15; abundance: few; d_gene: .; CDR3nt: TGTGCCAGCAGCTTAGCCGGGCAGGAGAGAGTCGAGCAGTACTTC; CDR3aa: CASSLAGQERVEQYF
v_gene: TRBV19; j_gene: TRBJ1-1; len: 13; abundance: .; d_gene: .; CDR3nt: TGTGCCAGTACCACAACAGGGTTTGCTGAAGCTTTCTTT; CDR3aa: CASTTTGFAEAFF
v_gene: TRBV5-4; j_gene: TRBJ2-5; len: 14; abundance: .; d_gene: TRBD1; CDR3nt: TGTGCCAGCAGCAACACAGGGGGCGATGAGACCCAGTACTTC; CDR3aa: CASSNTGGDETQYF
v_gene: TRBV7-9; j_gene: TRBJ1-2; len: 15; abundance: few; d_gene: .; CDR3nt: TGTGCCAGCAGCTTAGGGTCGGCCGGGCACTATGGCTACACCTTC; CDR3aa: CASSLGSAGHYGYTF
v_gene: TRBV7-2; j_gene: TRBJ1-1; len: 14; abundance: .; d_gene: .; CDR3nt: TGTGCCAGCAGCTTAGCAAGATTGAACACTGAAGCTTTCTTT; CDR3aa: CASSLARLNTEAFF
v_gene: TRBV25-1; j_gene: TRBJ2-2; len: 13; abundance: few; d_gene: .; CDR3nt: TGTGCCAGCAGCGGAGCCCCCAGCGGGGAGCTGTTTTTT; CDR3aa: CASSGAPSGELFF